The clone carrying this TCR beta chain was seen once. This CDR3 has 17 amino acids. Germline lookup yields CDR1 SGHAT and CDR2 FQNNGV. V gave up 0 bases and J gave up 4 bases; unmatched junction bases: 6. This sample stems from a study of blood T cell repertoires in COVID-19. Study-wide context: Sites across the United States, Italy and Spain contributed samples from acute and convalescent COVID-19. PBMCs, B-cell-depleted T cells, or T cells provided the cDNA or gDNA that made up the material.

Under the authors' procedure: For nucleated cells, counts were estimated from reference gene primer amplification. Data came from immunoSEQ multiplex PCR; TCRdb stores just in-frame clones and leaves some out. V and J calls and clone size follow that table, whereas D and trimming were derived from the DNA. The sample lists tens of thousands of clones; 70% to 85% were seen once. The TCR originated in a woman at least 80 years old with acute or convalescent COVID-19. V usage is TRBV11-2 and J usage is TRBJ1-6; 7 bases are a match to TRBD1. The sample consisted of peripheral blood. CDR3 loop: CASSLDPDRIYNSPLHF. The CDR3 region has the DNA TGTGCCAGCAGCTTAGACCCGGACAGGATTTATAATTCACCCCTCCACTTT.